Presented here are 4 T cell receptor beta chains from one specimen sequenced in a study of T-cell memory formation after mild COVID-19. TCRdb called the 5' RACE reads again in MiXCR, with one record for every CDR3 protein. In the table there are over 500,000 distinct CDR3 sequences, 15% to 20% of which are singletons. The sequenced material came from PBMCs or a T cell subset sorted from them (not recorded which). The receptor set was obtained from an adult woman who had mild COVID-19 (a few samples of this study predate the infection). Cell type and time point are not known.

The gene calls are TRBV13 and TRBJ1-6, with D tentatively TRBD1 (6 bases). CDR1 is PRHDT, CDR2 FYEKMQ, per germline (reference sequence). The V gene lost 5 bases and the J gene lost 8 bases, with 16 bases spanning the gap. This CDR3 has 15 amino acids. CDR3: CASSPLEQGYSPLHF. CDR3 DNA: TGTGCCAGCAGCCCCCTTGAACAGGGATATTCACCCCTCCACTTT.

This clonotype was detected only a few times. The chain links TRBV25-1 to TRBJ2-5; the D gene is possibly TRBD1 (6 bases). This CDR3 has 16 amino acids. V dropped 4 bases and J dropped 3 bases, with 18 bases sitting between them. Germline V gene sequence: CDR1 MGHDK, CDR2 SYGVNS. For the CDR3, the DNA is TGTGCCAGCAGTGCCAACAGGGCTTCTATTAAAGAGACCCAGTACTTC. It codes for CASSANRASIKETQYF.

In this sample, this clonotype turned up a few times. The rearrangement uses TRBV7-2 and TRBJ2-7; D not certain. CDR3 length equals 13 residues. Germline loops: CDR1 SGHTA, CDR2 FQGNSA. V was shortened by 5 bases and J by 6 bases, with 14 bases between the two germline ends. The CDR3 DNA follows: TGTGCCAGCAGCCCACCACTTGGGGTCGAGCAGTACTTC. It encodes CASSPPLGVEQYF.

The chain is built from TRBV20-1 and TRBJ1-1; a weak D match, TRBD1 (6 bases). This CDR3 comprises 12 residues. Germline V gene sequence: CDR1 DFQATT, CDR2 SNEGSKA (reference sequence). The CDR3 here is CRGLGGPTEAFF. For the CDR3, the DNA is TGCAGGGGTCTCGGGGGGCCCACTGAAGCTTTCTTT.